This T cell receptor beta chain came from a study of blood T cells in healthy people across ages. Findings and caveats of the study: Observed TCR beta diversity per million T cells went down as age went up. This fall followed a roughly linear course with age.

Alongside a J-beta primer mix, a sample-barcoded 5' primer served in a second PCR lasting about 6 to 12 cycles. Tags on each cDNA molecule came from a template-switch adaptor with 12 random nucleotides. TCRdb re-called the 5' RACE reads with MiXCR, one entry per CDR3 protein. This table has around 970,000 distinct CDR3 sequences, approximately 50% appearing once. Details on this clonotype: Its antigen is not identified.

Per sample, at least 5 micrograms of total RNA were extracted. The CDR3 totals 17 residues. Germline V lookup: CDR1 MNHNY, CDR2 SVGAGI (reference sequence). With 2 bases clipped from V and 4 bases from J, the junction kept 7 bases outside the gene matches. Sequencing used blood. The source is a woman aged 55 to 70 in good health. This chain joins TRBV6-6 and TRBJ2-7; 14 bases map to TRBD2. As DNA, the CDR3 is TGTGCCAGCAGTTACGGGACTAGCGGGAGTGTCGGGTACGAGCAGTACTTC. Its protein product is CASSYGTSGSVGYEQYF.